This TCR beta chain was documented in a study of blood T cell repertoires in COVID-19 (TCRdb year 2020). Regarding the complete study: Collaborator samples came from the United States, Italy and Spain and covered acute and convalescent phases of COVID-19. A de-identified subject ID, COVID-19 status, age in years and sex were almost always included in the sample metadata. Where available, HLA class I and class II types were taken from metadata supplied by the sample provider and were not determined by assay-based typing. The material from the prospective study consisted of cDNA or gDNA derived from T cells, B-cell-depleted T cells, or PBMCs. The samples were drawn from two sources: the first 160 participants of the ongoing ImmuneRACE study, and fewer than 1,500 subjects contributed by 6 global collaborators. A freely available public database, intended as a resource for researchers studying the immune response to SARS-CoV-2, is where the repertoires were released. Deeply sampled blood TCRbeta repertoires from subjects exposed to, actively infected with, or recovered from COVID-19 were included in the dataset.

Of note for this clone: Its cognate antigen has yet to be identified. One base away there is no much larger clone; base qualities are not given.

TCRbeta CDR3 regions were amplified from genomic DNA by means of the immunoSEQ Assay, a bias-controlled multiplex PCR. In the source study's methods: The number of nucleated cells in each sample was estimated by amplification of reference gene primers within the assay. To quantify the absolute abundance of each unique TCRbeta CDR3 rearrangement, sequence reads were collapsed and filtered. For each sample, productive Simpson clonality was calculated as the square root of Simpson's diversity index across productive rearrangements. The table was pulled from immuneACCESS by TCRdb, which kept in-frame rearrangements only. Such tables lose some clones; where checked, under half of the loss comes from unresolved V genes, and the rest has no known cause. The D gene and trimming were derived from the DNA, and the V and J assignments and clone size from that table. This sample has 84,000 or so clones in its table, and approximately 80% of those were observed once. Roughly 12% of the sample is in the top ten clones.

Taken from the germline V gene (reference sequence), the CDR1 and CDR2 loops are LGHDT and YNNKEL. Compared with germline, V lacks 4 bases and J lacks 7 bases; bases without a gene match: 7. From the cysteine through the phenylalanine, the CDR3 covers 14 amino acids. Left in the record is the CDR3 DNA by itself, 42 bases read in frame from the first base. Study-level results and caveats: Clinical and demographic metadata were provided uncurated, with the amount varying by source and participant.

Each collaborating institution followed its own protocols to collect whole blood in K2EDTA tubes. For TCRbeta analysis, collaborators shipped samples as frozen whole blood, isolated PBMCs, or DNA extracted from either of those sample types. The sample was peripheral blood. This TCR derives from a woman aged 70-85 years with active or convalescent COVID-19. This receptor chain uses TRBV3-1 (or the pseudogene TRBV3-2) and TRBJ2-1; TRBD1 matches 7 bases in the middle. The CDR3 corresponds to CASSPRTGVNEQFF. The sequenced DNA is TGTGCCAGCAGCCCAAGAACAGGGGTGAATGAGCAGTTCTTC.